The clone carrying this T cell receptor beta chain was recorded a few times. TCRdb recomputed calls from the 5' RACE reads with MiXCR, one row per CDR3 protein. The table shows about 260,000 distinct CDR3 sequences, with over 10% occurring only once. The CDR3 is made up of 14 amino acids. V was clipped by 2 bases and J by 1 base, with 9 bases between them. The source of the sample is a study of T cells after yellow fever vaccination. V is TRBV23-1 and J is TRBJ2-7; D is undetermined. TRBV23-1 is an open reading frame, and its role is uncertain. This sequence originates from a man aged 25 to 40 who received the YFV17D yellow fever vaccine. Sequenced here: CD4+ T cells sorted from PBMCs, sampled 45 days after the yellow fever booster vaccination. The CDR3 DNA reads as TGCGCCAGCAGTCAACTCGCCAGGTCCTACGAGCAGTACTTC. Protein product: CASSQLARSYEQYF.